A selection of T cell receptor beta chains follows, all from one sample in a study of T cell responses to AZD1222 COVID-19 vaccine. Libraries were prepared by immunoSEQ multiplex PCR; TCRdb keeps only in-frame clonotypes and omits some of them. The sample has 100,000 or so clones, roughly nine tenths seen once. Source: peripheral blood, taken on day 0 of AZD1222 vaccination. Receptors were obtained from an adult in good health. Both conserved end residues are part of each CDR3. D genes are given only for firm matches. Part of the rows lack a size; the others show once, few, many or a class for expanded clones.

J | V | size | D | DNA | CDR3
TRBJ2-4 | TRBV5-5 | few | NA | TGTGCCAGCAGCTCGTGGCGGGGAGCCAAAAACATTCAGTACTTC | CASSSWRGAKNIQYF
TRBJ1-5 | TRBV14 | once | NA | TGTGCCAGCAGCCAAAGAGGGGCGTCTCAGCCCCAGCATTTT | CASSQRGASQPQHF
TRBJ2-2 | TRBV9 | NA | TRBD2 | TGTGCCAGCAGCGTAGGGAGCGGGGGGGCATTCAACACCGGGGAGCTGTTTTTT | CASSVGSGGAFNTGELFF
TRBJ1-1 | TRBV7-9 | NA | NA | TGTGCCAGCACCTTACCCGGGTCTCTGGCTGAAGCTTTCTTT | CASTLPGSLAEAFF
TRBJ2-5 | TRBV7-6 | NA | NA | TGTGCCAGCAGCTTACCGGGACAGACCCAGTACTTC | CASSLPGQTQYF
TRBJ2-6 | TRBV28 | medium-sized | NA | TGTGCCAGCAGGGCGCCCGGGGCCAACGTCCTGACTTTC | CASRAPGANVLTF
TRBJ1-1 | TRBV18 | NA | TRBD1 | TGTGCCAGCTCAACAGGGGTGGACACTGAAGCTTTCTTT | CASSTGVDTEAFF
TRBJ1-4 | TRBV2 | once | NA | TGTGCCAGCAGTGGCCCGGGACCTCGTAATGAAAAACTGTTTTTT | CASSGPGPRNEKLFF
TRBJ2-3 | TRBV28 | NA | TRBD1 | TGTGCCAGCAAACCCGAAAGGGGGCACAGCACAGATACGCAGTATTTT | CASKPERGHSTDTQYF
TRBJ1-1 | TRBV4-1 | once | NA | TGCGCCAGCAGCCCCGGGGACGGCGAAGCTTTCTTT | CASSPGDGEAFF
TRBJ2-3 | TRBV7-2 | NA | TRBD2 | TGTGCCAGCAGCTTAAGCTCTAGCGGGAGAGCAGATACGCAGTATTTT | CASSLSSSGRADTQYF
TRBJ1-3 | TRBV5-1 | NA | NA | TGCGCCAGCAGCTTAAATGTACAGGGTGGTGGAAACACCATATATTTT | CASSLNVQGGGNTIYF
TRBJ2-5 | TRBV10-3 | NA | NA | TGTGCCATCAGTGAGTCCCTTTGGGGCACCCAAGAGACCCAGTACTTC | CAISESLWGTQETQYF
TRBJ2-2 | TRBV24-1 | NA | NA | TGTGCCACCAGTGATTTGCGGGGGGCCACCGGGGAGCTGTTTTTT | CATSDLRGATGELFF
TRBJ2-3 | TRBV5-1 | NA | NA | TGCGCCAGCGATTCAGGGGCCGCGAACACAGATACGCAGTATTTT | CASDSGAANTDTQYF
TRBJ2-3 | TRBV19 | NA | TRBD1 | TGTGCCAGTAGTCTTGGGACAGGGAGACCAGATACGCAGTATTTT | CASSLGTGRPDTQYF
TRBJ1-1 | TRBV28 | NA | TRBD1 | TGTGCCAGCAGTGCCGACAGGGGGCACACTGAAGCTTTCTTT | CASSADRGHTEAFF
TRBJ2-2 | TRBV5-1 | NA | NA | TGCGCCAGCAGCTTCCACCTCCCCGGGGAGCTGTTTTTT | CASSFHLPGELFF
TRBJ1-2 | TRBV5-4 | NA | NA | TGTGCCAGCAGCTTTACGCAGGAAGATGGCTACACCTTC | CASSFTQEDGYTF
TRBJ2-7 | TRBV6-6 | NA | NA | TGTGCCATCCGACAGAGGGGGGACTACGAGCAGTACTTC | CAIRQRGDYEQYF
TRBJ1-1 | TRBV7-9 | few | NA | TGTGCCAGCAGCTTTGGCATGAACACTGAAGCTTTCTTT | CASSFGMNTEAFF
TRBJ2-2 | TRBV3-1/TRBV3-2 | NA | TRBD1 | TGTGCCAGCAGCCAAGAGGGACAGGGGGCCGGGGAGCTGTTTTTT | CASSQEGQGAGELFF
TRBJ1-6 | TRBV27 | NA | TRBD1 | TGTGCCAGCAGTGACAGGGGGGTAGGGGCACCCCTCCACTTT | CASSDRGVGAPLHF
TRBJ1-1 | TRBV18 | NA | TRBD1 | TGTGCCAGCTCACCACCACAGGGGGCGCGGAACACTGAAGCTTTCTTT | CASSPPQGARNTEAFF
TRBJ1-5 | TRBV10-3 | once | TRBD1 | TGTGCCATCAGCGGGGGACAGGGTGAGAATCAGCCCCAGCATTTT | CAISGGQGENQPQHF
TRBJ2-3 | TRBV27 | NA | NA | TGTGCCAGCAGTTTCGGGGCAGATACGCAGTATTTT | CASSFGADTQYF
TRBJ2-2 | TRBV7-8 | NA | NA | TGTGCCAGCAGCTTGCAAGTCGACCGCAGGGCCGGGGAGCTGTTTTTT | CASSLQVDRRAGELFF
TRBJ1-2 | TRBV6-6 | NA | NA | TGTGCCAGCAGCCTACAATGGGACTATGGCTACACCTTC | CASSLQWDYGYTF
TRBJ2-3 | TRBV2 | NA | NA | TGTGCCAGCCGGCGGGGAGGCACAGATACGCAGTATTTT | CASRRGGTDTQYF